This T cell receptor beta chain was recovered during a study of control samples from healthy donors and cancer patients. The germline V and J ends were trimmed by 6 bases and 7 bases, with 12 bases remaining between them. CDR1 and CDR2 (germline): MNHEY, SVGAGI. The CDR3 runs 12 residues. This table comes from immunoSEQ multiplex PCR, and its TCRdb copy is limited to in-frame clones, with some not included. Of more than 45,000 clones in the sample, roughly 92% were seen once. The clonotype comes from a woman aged 50 to 65 with head and neck cancer. The rearrangement uses TRBV6-5 and TRBJ1-1, with a tentative D call TRBD1 (6 bases). Material: PBMCs. For the CDR3, the DNA is TGTGCCAGCAGATCAGGGGAGTTTGAAGCTTTCTTT. Its protein product is CASRSGEFEAFF.